This passage covers 29 T cell receptor beta chains from one sample sequenced in a study of blood T cells in healthy people across ages. Alongside a J-beta primer mix, a sample-barcoded 5' primer served in a second PCR lasting 7 to 11 cycles. TCRdb redid the calling of the 5' RACE reads with MiXCR, one entry per CDR3 protein. The sample yields over 1,200,000 distinct CDR3 sequences, roughly 64% seen once. Sequencing input: blood. The receptor source for this set is a man aged 18 to 29 in good health.

This rearrangement joins TRBV27 to TRBJ2-5, with D unresolved. With the DNA end fitting TRBJ2-7 better, the J assignment may be wrong. This CDR3 has 14 residues. The germline V gene has CDR1 MNHEY and CDR2 SMNVEV (reference sequence). The CDR3 DNA is TGTGCCAGCGGTCCGACCCCAAGAGGCTACGAGCAGTACTTC. Translated: CASGPTPRGYEQYF.

The chain employs TRBV19 and TRBJ2-7, with 9 positions matching TRBD1. Germline V gene lookup returns CDR1 LNHDA and CDR2 SQIVND (reference sequence). V was pared by 4 bases and J by 2 bases, with 6 bases of the junction left unmatched. CDR3 length: 15 residues. The CDR3 region is CASSKGTGTAYEQYF. CDR3 sequence (DNA): TGTGCCAGTAGTAAGGGGACAGGGACGGCCTACGAGCAGTACTTC. The complete variable domain, with remaining parts taken from reference TRBV19 and TRBJ2-7, reads DGGITQSPKYLFRKEGQNVTLSCEQNLNHDAMYWYRQDPGQGLRLIYYSQIVNDFQKGDIAEGYSVSREKKESFPLTVTSAQKNPTAFYLCASSKGTGTAYEQYFGPGTRLTVT.

The V and J genes are TRBV12-3 or TRBV12-4 and TRBJ2-6, with D possibly TRBD1 on 6 matching bases. CDR3 length: 17 amino acids. Trimming stripped 4 bases from V and 2 bases from J, with 15 bases between. CDR3 nucleotide sequence: TGTGCCAGCAGTTCGGGCAGGGGAGCAGCTGGGGCCAACGTCCTGACTTTC. This sequence encodes CASSSGRGAAGANVLTF.

This clonotype was found a few times. The J gene is TRBJ2-1, the V gene TRBV29-1; 7 bases map to TRBD2. After removal of 4 bases from V and 0 bases from J, the junction contained 6 bases not matched to a gene. The CDR3 totals 15 residues. Germline values: CDR1 SQVTM, CDR2 ANQGSEA. CDR3 in amino acids: CSVGSGRSSYNEQFF. CDR3 coding DNA: TGCAGCGTTGGCTCCGGGAGGAGCTCCTACAATGAGCAGTTCTTC.

This chain links TRBV10-1 with TRBJ1-6, with 8 bases that match TRBD1. This CDR3 region has 14 residues. Germline assignment: CDR1 WNHNN and CDR2 SYGVQD (reference sequence). After removal of 6 bases from V and 10 bases from J, the junction contained 8 bases not matched to a gene. Here the CDR3 reads CASSSDRVYSPLHF. The CDR3 DNA is TGCGCCAGCAGCTCGGACAGGGTGTACTCACCCCTCCACTTT.

This chain uses TRBV20-1 with TRBJ2-1, with 9 bases lining up with TRBD2. V lost 6 bases, J lost 2 bases, and 17 bases stayed unmatched. This CDR3 has 18 residues. The germline V gene has CDR1 DFQATT and CDR2 SNEGSKA (reference sequence). In DNA form, the CDR3 reads TGCAGTGCAAGGCGCGGACTAGCGATTCTGGTCCCCTACAATGAGCAGTTCTTC. This gives the protein CSARRGLAILVPYNEQFF.

The chain combines TRBV30 with TRBJ2-7, with D perhaps given as TRBD1 or TRBD2 (5 bases each). Deletions cut 3 bases from V and 4 bases from J, with 13 bases between. Germline CDR1 GTSNPN, CDR2 SVGIG (reference sequence). This CDR3 contains 13 residues. CDR3 loop: CAWSRDLTYEQYF. The CDR3 DNA reads as TGTGCCTGGAGCCGGGACCTTACTTACGAGCAGTACTTC. The full variable domain, with the rest looked up from reference TRBV30 and TRBJ2-7, is SQTIHQWPATLVQPVGSPLSLECTVEGTSNPNLYWYRQAAGRGLQLLFYSVGIGQISSEVPQNLSASRPQDRQFILSSKKLLLSDSGFYLCAWSRDLTYEQYFGPGTRLTVT.

CDR3 nucleotide sequence: TGCAGCGTTACTACTTATCGGGGCTATGGCTACACCTTC. Its protein is CSVTTYRGYGYTF. V is TRBV29-1 and J is TRBJ1-2; D not resolved. Germline V gene data show CDR1 as SQVTM and CDR2 as ANQGSEA. This CDR3 has 13 amino acids. Trimming left V 5 bases short and J 4 bases short, with 14 bases between.

The chain joins TRBV12-3 or TRBV12-4 to TRBJ2-3, with 9 bases matching TRBD2. V lost 5 bases, J lost 4 bases, and 16 bases stayed unmatched. This CDR3 region has 18 residues. CDR3 sequence reads: CASSANPGLAPGPDTQYF. CDR3 nucleotide sequence: TGTGCCAGCAGTGCCAACCCGGGACTAGCACCTGGGCCAGATACGCAGTATTTT.

V and J are TRBV14 and TRBJ1-1; maybe TRBD1 (5 bases). The V gene lost 2 bases and the J gene lost 0 bases, with 19 bases spanning the gap. CDR1 and CDR2 (germline): SGHDN, FVKESK. This CDR3 is 18 amino acids long. The CDR3 DNA follows: TGTGCCAGCAGCCAAAATCCTTTTCGGGCAGGGCTGAACACTGAAGCTTTCTTT. It translates to CASSQNPFRAGLNTEAFF. Filled out from reference TRBV14 and TRBJ1-1, the complete variable domain reads EAGVTQFPSHSVIEKGQTVTLRCDPISGHDNLYWYRRVMGKEIKFLLHFVKESKQDESGMPNNRFLAERTGGTYSTLKVQPAELEDSGVYFCASSQNPFRAGLNTEAFFGQGTRLTVV.

The chain joins TRBV12-3 or TRBV12-4 to TRBJ2-3; 8 bases are a match to TRBD1. V gave up 1 base and J gave up 7 bases; unmatched junction bases: 10. There are 16 residues in the CDR3. The CDR3 protein is CASSLDQGAGRNTQYF. The CDR3 nucleotides read TGTGCCAGCAGTTTAGATCAGGGGGCGGGTAGAAATACGCAGTATTTT.

In its sample, this clonotype was seen once. The J gene is TRBJ2-5, the V gene TRBV2; no firm D call. The J call may be in error: the DNA end matches TRBJ2-7 better. The germline V gene has CDR1 SNHLY and CDR2 FYNNEI. This CDR3 contains 13 residues. CDR3 in DNA: TGTGCCAGCTCCGACCTTCTCTCCTACGAGCAGTACTTC. The encoded protein is CASSDLLSYEQYF.

The V gene is TRBV20-1, the J gene TRBJ2-1, with 11 nucleotides matching TRBD1. Germline V gene data show CDR1 as DFQATT and CDR2 as SNEGSKA (reference sequence). The CDR3 has 18 amino acids. V was pared by 0 bases and J by 11 bases, with 18 bases of the junction left unmatched. For the CDR3, the DNA is TGCAGTGCTAGAGAGGAGGAAGTAGGACAGGGGGCATGGATAAAGCAGTTCTTC. Translated, it gives CSAREEEVGQGAWIKQFF.

This clonotype turned up a few times. This CDR3 is CASSFSGRVGYEQYF. In DNA, the CDR3 is TGTGCCAGCAGTTTCTCGGGACGAGTCGGCTACGAGCAGTACTTC. V usage is TRBV2 and J usage is TRBJ2-7, with D perhaps assigned TRBD1 or TRBD2 (5 bases each). CDR3 length: 15 amino acids. Looked up from germline, CDR1 is SNHLY and CDR2 is FYNNEI. Trimming shortened V by 5 bases and J by 3 bases, and 17 bases separated the two germline ends. Full variable domain (remainder filled in from reference TRBV2 and TRBJ2-7): EPEVTQTPSHQVTQMGQEVILRCVPISNHLYFYWYRQILGQKVEFLVSFYNNEISEKSEIFDDQFSVERPDGSNFTLKIRSTKLEDSAMYFCASSFSGRVGYEQYFGPGTRLTVT.

This clonotype occurred once. The rearrangement uses TRBV25-1 and TRBJ1-2, with D maybe TRBD1 (6 bases). Germline V gene data show CDR1 as MGHDK and CDR2 as SYGVNS. V was clipped by 3 bases and J by 7 bases, with 12 bases between them. This CDR3 spans 13 amino acids. CDR3 in amino acids: CASSDRQAGGYTF. Here the CDR3 DNA reads TGTGCCAGCAGTGATCGACAGGCGGGTGGCTACACCTTC.

This clonotype has just a few counts. This rearrangement joins TRBV4-1 to TRBJ2-5; D tentatively reads TRBD1 or TRBD2 (5 bases each). The end of the DNA fits TRBJ2-7 better, so the J call may be wrong. Germline lookup yields CDR1 MGHRA and CDR2 YSYEKL. The CDR3 is 18 amino acids. CDR3 sequence reads: CASSQVVLVGGGKHEQYF. CDR3 DNA sequence: TGCGCCAGCAGCCAAGTGGTATTGGTCGGTGGGGGTAAACACGAGCAGTACTTC.

The table lists this clonotype with a few counts. The chain uses TRBV25-1 and TRBJ2-2; possible D gene TRBD2, 7 bases. The V gene lost 5 bases and the J gene lost 7 bases, with 14 bases spanning the gap. CDR3 length: 14 amino acids. Looked up from germline, CDR1 is MGHDK and CDR2 is SYGVNS. The CDR3 sequence is CASSRGDILGELFF. The CDR3 DNA follows: TGTGCCAGCAGTCGGGGGGACATCCTCGGGGAGCTGTTTTTT.

V usage is TRBV12-3 or TRBV12-4 and J usage is TRBJ2-7; no reliable D call. The ends were cut back, 3 bases at V and 2 bases at J, with 8 bases in the middle. The CDR3 consists of 13 residues. In nucleotides, the CDR3 is TGTGCCAGCAGTTTCCAGTCAGCCTACGAGCAGTACTTC. Protein: CASSFQSAYEQYF.

The CDR3 loop reads CASSEPGRGSYGYTF. CDR3 bases: TGTGCCAGCAGTGAACCGGGACGCGGGAGCTATGGCTACACCTTC. The V gene is TRBV6-5, the J gene TRBJ1-2; weak D call: TRBD1 (5 bases). Trimming removed 5 bases at V and 4 bases at J, with 17 bases between. This CDR3 is 15 amino acids long. Germline V gives CDR1 MNHEY, CDR2 SVGAGI.

This clonotype was seen a few times. This chain connects TRBV10-1 to TRBJ2-7, with 9 bases fitting TRBD1. Germline V gene data show CDR1 as WNHNN and CDR2 as SYGVQD (reference sequence). The CDR3 contains 15 residues. The junction had 8 bases not matched to a gene; V was cut back by 5 bases and J by 3 bases. CDR3: CASSTGTGINYEQYF. Here the CDR3 DNA reads TGCGCCAGCAGTACCGGGACAGGGATCAACTACGAGCAGTACTTC.

This clonotype was recorded only once. The chain is built from TRBV7-9 and TRBJ2-4, with D maybe TRBD1 (6 bases). This CDR3 has 18 residues. Germline V lookup: CDR1 SEHNR, CDR2 FQNEAQ (reference sequence). Trimming left V 5 bases short and J 0 bases short, with 20 bases between. DNA of the CDR3: TGTGCCAGCAGCCCCACTACGCAACAGGGCCTAGCCAAAAACATTCAGTACTTC. As protein: CASSPTTQQGLAKNIQYF.

This clonotype was counted a few times. The J gene is TRBJ2-1, the V gene TRBV27; D remains ambiguous. The CDR3 consists of 14 residues. Germline loops: CDR1 MNHEY, CDR2 SMNVEV (reference sequence). Trimming took 7 bases from V and 0 from J, leaving 10 bases between them. The CDR3 is CASTKLSSYNEQFF. The CDR3, as DNA: TGTGCCAGCACTAAGCTGAGCTCCTACAATGAGCAGTTCTTC.

This clonotype was found many times. At one boundary the junction diverges from the germline segment, which might be a read error. V and J are TRBV4-1 and TRBJ2-7; D is unclear. The CDR3 is 12 residues long. The germline V gene has CDR1 MGHRA and CDR2 YSYEKL. The CDR3 region is CASSQGLGEQYF. The DNA of the CDR3 is TGTGCCAGCAGCCAAGGGTTAGGCGAGCAGTACTTC.

This chain joins TRBV20-1 and TRBJ2-7; possible D gene TRBD2, 6 bases. V dropped 2 bases and J dropped 0 bases, with 14 bases sitting between them. From germline, CDR1 is DFQATT and CDR2 SNEGSKA (reference sequence). The CDR3 is made up of 15 amino acids. The CDR3 region is CSARRLALNSYEQYF. CDR3 nucleotide sequence: TGCAGTGCTAGACGTCTAGCGCTTAACTCCTACGAGCAGTACTTC.

The chain is built from TRBV20-1 and TRBJ2-7, with 7 positions matching TRBD2. V lost 3 bases, J lost 2 bases, and 4 bases stayed unmatched. The CDR3 contains 13 residues. In germline, CDR1 is DFQATT, CDR2 SNEGSKA (reference sequence). CDR3: CSARVAGAYEQYF. DNA of the CDR3: TGCAGTGCTAGGGTAGCGGGCGCCTACGAGCAGTACTTC.

The table lists this clonotype with a count of one. DNA for the CDR3: TGCAGTGCCCCCAGAGCTAGCGGGGTCAACAATGAGCAGTTCTTC. It codes for CSAPRASGVNNEQFF. The V gene is TRBV20-1, the J gene TRBJ2-1; TRBD2 matches 9 bases. Germline V CDR1 and CDR2: DFQATT, SNEGSKA (reference sequence). The length of the CDR3 is 15 residues. Trimming took 6 bases from V and 5 from J; bases not matched to a gene: 11.

The V gene is TRBV4-2, the J gene TRBJ2-5; weak D call: TRBD1 (6 bases). V lost 5 bases and J lost 9, with 22 bases in between. Germline V gene lookup returns CDR1 LGHNA and CDR2 YNFKEQ. The CDR3 is 15 amino acids. DNA for the CDR3: TGTGCCAGCAGCGCGAGGGGGTATGACAATCAGCCCCAGTACTTC. It translates to CASSARGYDNQPQYF.

The J gene is TRBJ2-2, the V gene TRBV29-1; D perhaps matches TRBD1 (6 bases). Trimming shortened V by 4 bases and J by 1 base, and 10 bases separated the two germline ends. The CDR3 is made up of 14 amino acids. The V gene's germline CDR1 is SQVTM and CDR2 ANQGSEA. In nucleotides, the CDR3 is TGCAGCGTTGCCCCAGGGGTGAACACCGGGGAGCTGTTTTTT. It yields the protein CSVAPGVNTGELFF.

The CDR3 reads CASSPWPRGKNTEAFF. The DNA for the CDR3 is TGCGCCAGCAGCCCTTGGCCTCGCGGGAAGAACACTGAAGCTTTCTTT. This chain joins TRBV4-1 and TRBJ1-1; no definite D call. Between the trimmed V and J ends, which lost 4 bases and 1 base, there was a span of 16 bases. This CDR3 has 16 residues. CDR1 is MGHRA and CDR2 is YSYEKL in the germline V gene.